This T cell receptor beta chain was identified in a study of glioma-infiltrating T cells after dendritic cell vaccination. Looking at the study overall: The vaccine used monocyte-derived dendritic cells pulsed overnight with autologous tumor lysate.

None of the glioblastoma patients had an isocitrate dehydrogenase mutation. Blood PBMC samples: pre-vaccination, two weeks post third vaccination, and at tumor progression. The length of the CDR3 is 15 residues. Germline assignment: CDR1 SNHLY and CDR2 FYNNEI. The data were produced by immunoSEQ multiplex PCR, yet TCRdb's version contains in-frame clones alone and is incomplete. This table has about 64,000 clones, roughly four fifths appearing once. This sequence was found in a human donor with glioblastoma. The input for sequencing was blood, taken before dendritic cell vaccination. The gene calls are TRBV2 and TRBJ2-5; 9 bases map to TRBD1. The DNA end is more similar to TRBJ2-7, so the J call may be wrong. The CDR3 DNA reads TGTGCCAGCAGGGGCGGGGGACAGGGTAGCGCCGAGCAGTACTTC. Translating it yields CASRGGGQGSAEQYF.